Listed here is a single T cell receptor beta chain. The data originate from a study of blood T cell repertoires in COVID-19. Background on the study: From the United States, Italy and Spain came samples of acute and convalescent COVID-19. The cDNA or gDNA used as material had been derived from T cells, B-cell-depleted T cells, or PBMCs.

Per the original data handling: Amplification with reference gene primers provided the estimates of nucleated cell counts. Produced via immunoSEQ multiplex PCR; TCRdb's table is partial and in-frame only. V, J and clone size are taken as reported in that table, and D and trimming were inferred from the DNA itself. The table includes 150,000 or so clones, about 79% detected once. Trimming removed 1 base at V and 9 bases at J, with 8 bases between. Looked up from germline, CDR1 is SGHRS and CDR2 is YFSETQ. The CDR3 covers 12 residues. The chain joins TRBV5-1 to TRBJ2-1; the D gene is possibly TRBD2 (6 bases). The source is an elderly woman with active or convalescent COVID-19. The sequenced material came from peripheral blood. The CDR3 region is CASSLTGGEQFF. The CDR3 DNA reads TGCGCCAGCAGCTTGACCGGGGGTGAGCAGTTCTTC.